One and the same sample provided the 21 T cell receptor beta chains below, sequenced in a study of a mutant IDH1 vaccine in newly diagnosed glioma. Assay: immunoSEQ multiplex PCR; the TCRdb copy retains only in-frame clones and omits some. Among about 86,000 clones listed, roughly 85% were seen once. These receptors have no identified antigens. Time point given: week 23, last vaccination. All doses held 300 ug of mutant IDH1 20-mer peptide, with topical imiquimod. This sample comprised PBMCs, obtained from a glioma patient whose treatment included an IDH1 peptide vaccine. The receptors come from a man younger than 45 with glioma. Some clones in this sample may be carry-over from other donors' samples.

The rearrangement links TRBV28 to TRBJ1-5, with 8 bases identical to TRBD1. From germline, CDR1 is MDHEN and CDR2 SYDVKM. This CDR3 contains 14 residues. V shed 8 bases and J 5 bases; nucleotides not matched to a gene: 8. CDR3 DNA sequence: TGTGCCAGCTCCGGGACAGGAGGAGATCAGCCCCAGCATTTT. Encoded protein: CASSGTGGDQPQHF.

The rearrangement links TRBV7-9 to TRBJ1-1, with a possible D match to TRBD1 (6 bases). Trimming took off 4 bases at V and 0 bases at J, with 9 bases between the two ends. The length of the CDR3 is 14 residues. Germline CDR1 is SEHNR and CDR2 is FQNEAQ (reference sequence). CDR3 in DNA: TGTGCCAGCAGCTCCTGGACAGTGAACACTGAAGCTTTCTTT. It codes for CASSSWTVNTEAFF.

The chain's CDR3 is CASSFGQGREQYF. CDR3 bases: TGTGCCAGCAGTTTCGGTCAGGGTCGTGAGCAGTACTTC. The rearrangement joins TRBV2 to TRBJ2-7, with D perhaps matching TRBD1 (5 bases). The CDR3 length is 13 residues. The V end was cut by 5 bases, the J end by 7 bases, with 15 bases between. Germline values: CDR1 SNHLY, CDR2 FYNNEI.

The CDR3, as DNA: TGTGCCAGCAGCACCACCCCCCGCGGGACTGCGGCGCGGCCCCTCCACTTT. Protein product: CASSTTPRGTAARPLHF. The V and J genes are TRBV11-2 and TRBJ1-6; a possible D gene is TRBD1 (5 bases). The germline V gene has CDR1 SGHAT and CDR2 FQNNGV. Trimming took 5 bases from V and 13 from J, leaving 27 bases between them. This CDR3 has 17 amino acids.

This rearrangement joins TRBV5-8 to TRBJ2-7; D unclear. CDR3 length: 15 amino acids. CDR1 and CDR2 from the germline V gene are SGHTS and YDEGEE. The V end was cut by 4 bases, the J end by 3 bases, with 17 bases between. In DNA, the CDR3 is TGTGCCAGCAGCCCCCACAGAGTTAAACACTACGAGCAGTACTTC. The encoded protein is CASSPHRVKHYEQYF.

This clone was found a few times. The DNA for the CDR3 is TGTGCCAGCAGTCCCGCCGGAGCAGGGAATCGACACGAGCAGTACTTC. Its protein product is CASSPAGAGNRHEQYF. The V call is TRBV28, the J call TRBJ2-7; D perhaps matches TRBD1 (5 bases). V was shortened by 5 bases and J by 5 bases, with 22 bases between the two germline ends. The CDR3 spans 16 residues. Germline V lookup: CDR1 MDHEN, CDR2 SYDVKM.

V is TRBV4-1 and J is TRBJ2-5, with D possibly matching TRBD2 (5 bases). CDR1 and CDR2 (germline): MGHRA, YSYEKL. Trimming cost V 7 bases and J 0 bases, with 24 bases left between them. The CDR3 spans 18 residues. The CDR3 protein is CASTPEGGEGVYQETQYF. The DNA of the CDR3 is TGCGCCAGCACTCCCGAAGGAGGAGAAGGTGTATACCAAGAGACCCAGTACTTC.

V gene TRBV28 combines with J gene TRBJ2-3, with D possibly matching TRBD1 (6 bases). This CDR3 contains 15 residues. Germline V gene lookup returns CDR1 MDHEN and CDR2 SYDVKM. Trimming left V 10 bases short and J 7 bases short, with 24 bases between. In nucleotides, the CDR3 is TGTGCCACTGCACGGCCGGGCCAGGGGACGTATACGCAGTATTTT. Its translation: CATARPGQGTYTQYF.

This clone was detected only once. This sequence joins TRBV11-3 and TRBJ2-7, with 7 positions matching TRBD1. The CDR3 sequence is 18 residues long. Germline V lookup: CDR1 SGHNT, CDR2 YENEEA. With V trimmed by 5 bases and J by 2 bases, 18 bases remained unmatched. CDR3 sequence: CASSQPRYMGRGTYEQYF. The CDR3 region has the DNA TGTGCCAGCAGCCAGCCCCGGTATATGGGCAGGGGGACCTACGAGCAGTACTTC.

The rearrangement joins TRBV28 to TRBJ1-1; D call uncertain. Germline V CDR1 and CDR2: MDHEN, SYDVKM. The CDR3 has 10 residues. Deletions cut 6 bases from V and 3 bases from J, with 2 bases between. The CDR3 nucleotides are TGTGCCAGCAGGGACACTGAAGCTTTCTTT. Residues: CASRDTEAFF.

The chain combines TRBV9 with TRBJ1-5; weak D call: TRBD1 (5 bases). Germline V gene lookup returns CDR1 SGDLS and CDR2 YYNGEE. Trimming shortened V by 0 bases and J by 2 bases, and 12 bases separated the two germline ends. The CDR3 runs 16 residues. The chain's CDR3 is CASSVGWGGRNQPQHF. The CDR3 DNA reads TGTGCCAGCAGCGTAGGATGGGGGGGTCGCAATCAGCCCCAGCATTTT.

This chain connects TRBV28 to TRBJ1-4; D perhaps matches TRBD1 (5 bases). Trimming pared 5 bases from V and 6 bases from J, leaving 13 bases between. The germline gives CDR1 MDHEN, CDR2 SYDVKM. CDR3 length: 14 residues. The CDR3 DNA reads TGTGCCAGCAGTCGGACGGGGGAGTATGAAAAACTGTTTTTT. Protein: CASSRTGEYEKLFF.

The chain links TRBV6-1 to TRBJ1-2; no reliable D call. Germline V lookup: CDR1 MNHNS, CDR2 SASEGT. This CDR3 has 12 amino acids. V was shortened by 5 bases and J by 4 bases, with 8 bases between the two germline ends. The CDR3 DNA follows: TGTGCCAGCAGTACAAGAGCCTATGGCTACACCTTC. Its protein product is CASSTRAYGYTF.

This clone is labeled medium-sized. The genes are TRBV7-2 and TRBJ1-1; no reliable D call. This CDR3 is 14 amino acids long. With 4 bases removed from V and 1 base from J, the gap between germline ends came to 10 bases. In germline, CDR1 is SGHTA, CDR2 FQGNSA. The CDR3: CASSSSYRNTEAFF. The DNA for the CDR3 is TGTGCCAGCAGCTCATCATATCGGAACACTGAAGCTTTCTTT. The complete variable domain, with remaining parts taken from reference TRBV7-2 and TRBJ1-1, reads GAGVSQSPSNKVTEKGKDVELRCDPISGHTALYWYRQSLGQGLEFLIYFQGNSAPDKSGLPSDRFSAERTGGSVSTLTIQRTQQEDSAVYLCASSSSYRNTEAFFGQGTRLTVV.

The chain employs TRBV30 and TRBJ1-3; D is possibly TRBD1 (5 bases). CDR1 and CDR2 (germline): GTSNPN, SVGIG (reference sequence). Trimming removed 8 bases from V and 0 bases from J, with 32 bases in between. This CDR3 has 20 amino acids. The CDR3 sequence is CAVGGGAAPHTQLSGNTIYF. The DNA of the CDR3 is TGTGCCGTGGGGGGAGGCGCGGCCCCACATACACAACTCTCTGGAAACACCATATATTTT.

The gene calls are TRBV7-2 and TRBJ1-1; D might be TRBD1 (5 bases). The CDR3 length is 15 residues. Trimming removed 4 bases from V and 3 bases from J, with 15 bases in between. Germline V gene data show CDR1 as SGHTA and CDR2 as FQGNSA. The CDR3 coding sequence is TGTGCCAGCAGCTCCCTGGGGGGACGCTACACTGAAGCTTTCTTT. Protein product: CASSSLGGRYTEAFF.

This chain joins TRBV5-1 and TRBJ2-1; 7 nucleotides line up with TRBD2. The CDR3 sequence is 18 residues long. CDR1 SGHRS and CDR2 YFSETQ come from the germline V gene. Trimming took 1 base from V and 0 from J; bases not matched to a gene: 10. CDR3 protein: CASSLTPSGPSSYNEQFF. In nucleotides, the CDR3 is TGCGCCAGCAGCTTGACGCCTAGCGGACCGAGCTCCTACAATGAGCAGTTCTTC.

The V and J genes are TRBV7-3 and TRBJ2-2; 12 positions agree with TRBD2. The length of the CDR3 is 15 residues. With 5 bases clipped from V and 5 bases from J, the junction kept 3 bases outside the gene matches. Germline loops: CDR1 SGHTA, CDR2 FQGTGA. CDR3: CASSPGLAGTGELFF. Here the CDR3 DNA reads TGTGCCAGCAGCCCAGGACTAGCGGGGACCGGGGAGCTGTTTTTT. The full variable domain, completed using reference TRBV7-3 and TRBJ2-2, is GAGVSQTPSNKVTEKGKYVELRCDPISGHTALYWYRQSLGQGPEFLIYFQGTGAADDSGLPNDRFFAVRPEGSVSTLKIQRTERGDSAVYLCASSPGLAGTGELFFGEGSRLTVL.

This sequence joins TRBV11-2 and TRBJ2-1; 8 positions agree with TRBD2. CDR1 SGHAT and CDR2 FQNNGV come from the germline V gene. The CDR3 length is 15 residues. With 8 bases clipped from V and 5 bases from J, the junction kept 11 bases outside the gene matches. The CDR3 region has the DNA TGTGCCAGCTTTGGAGCGGGAGATTCCCACAATGAGCAGTTCTTC. It specifies CASFGAGDSHNEQFF.

This chain connects TRBV27 to TRBJ2-5, with unresolved D. Germline lookup yields CDR1 MNHEY and CDR2 SMNVEV (reference sequence). The CDR3 covers 13 residues. Deletions cut 2 bases from V and 5 bases from J, with 9 bases between. CDR3 in amino acids: CASSLRRTETQYF. For the CDR3, the DNA is TGTGCCAGCAGTTTACGAAGAACTGAGACCCAGTACTTC.

The chain links TRBV6-6 to TRBJ1-1; D may be TRBD1 (6 bases). The germline gives CDR1 MNHNY, CDR2 SVGAGI (reference sequence). With 8 bases removed from V and 10 bases from J, the gap between germline ends came to 17 bases. The CDR3 runs 12 residues. CDR3 sequence reads: CASGKQGSAAFF. CDR3 DNA: TGTGCCAGCGGTAAACAGGGATCGGCAGCTTTCTTT.